Listed below are T cell receptor beta chains from one sample, sequenced in a study of control samples from healthy donors and cancer patients. The repertoire was sequenced with immunoSEQ multiplex PCR; TCRdb's copy has only in-frame clones and lacks some. In the table there are 75,000 to 100,000 clones, more than 85% of which are singletons. Input material: blood. The receptors originated from a woman aged 45-65 years in good health. Both conserved end residues are part of each CDR3. D genes are given only for firm matches. The size entry is marked missing in some rows and otherwise reads once, few, many or a size class.

abundance: .
j_gene: TRBJ2-7
d_gene: .
len: 15
v_gene: TRBV5-1
CDR3nt: TGCGCCAGCAGCCCCGGAGGGGCAGGGGTTAACGAGCAGTACTTC
CDR3aa: CASSPGGAGVNEQYF

abundance: .
j_gene: TRBJ2-6
d_gene: .
len: 16
v_gene: TRBV14
CDR3nt: TGTGCCAGCAGCCGCCGACACTACTCTGGGGCCAACGTCCTGACTTTC
CDR3aa: CASSRRHYSGANVLTF

abundance: .
j_gene: TRBJ1-1
d_gene: TRBD1
len: 13
v_gene: TRBV27
CDR3nt: TGTGCCAGCAGGCCCGACAGGGACACTGAAGCTTTCTTT
CDR3aa: CASRPDRDTEAFF

abundance: few
j_gene: TRBJ2-1
d_gene: TRBD1
len: 15
v_gene: TRBV24-1
CDR3nt: TGTGCCACCAGTGATTCCCGGGACAGGTACAATGAGCAGTTCTTC
CDR3aa: CATSDSRDRYNEQFF

abundance: .
j_gene: TRBJ1-2
d_gene: TRBD1
len: 15
v_gene: TRBV4-1
CDR3nt: TGCGCCAGCAGCCAAGCTGGGACAGTTAACTATGGCTACACCTTC
CDR3aa: CASSQAGTVNYGYTF

abundance: .
j_gene: TRBJ1-2
d_gene: TRBD1
len: 15
v_gene: TRBV19
CDR3nt: TGTGCCAGTAGTCCGTTAGGACAGGGGGCGGACGGCTACACCTTC
CDR3aa: CASSPLGQGADGYTF

abundance: .
j_gene: TRBJ1-1
d_gene: .
len: 15
v_gene: TRBV18
CDR3nt: TGTGCCAGCTCACGAATTCCTCCGGGCGACACTGAAGCTTTCTTT
CDR3aa: CASSRIPPGDTEAFF

abundance: .
j_gene: TRBJ2-5
d_gene: .
len: 15
v_gene: TRBV28
CDR3nt: TGTGCCAGCAGCCCCCGGGGATTTGCGGGAGAGACCCAGTACTTC
CDR3aa: CASSPRGFAGETQYF

abundance: .
j_gene: TRBJ1-1
d_gene: .
len: 14
v_gene: TRBV20-1
CDR3nt: TGCAGTGCTAGTAGTGAACAGACGAACACTGAAGCTTTCTTT
CDR3aa: CSASSEQTNTEAFF

abundance: .
j_gene: TRBJ1-4
d_gene: .
len: 15
v_gene: TRBV7-3
CDR3nt: TGTGCCAGCAGCCTCAACCGTGCAACTAATGAAAAACTGTTTTTT
CDR3aa: CASSLNRATNEKLFF

abundance: .
j_gene: TRBJ2-5
d_gene: TRBD2
len: 15
v_gene: TRBV5-1
CDR3nt: TGCGCCAGCAGCTCACCTATAGCGGGAGGAGAGACCCAGTACTTC
CDR3aa: CASSSPIAGGETQYF

abundance: .
j_gene: TRBJ2-7
d_gene: TRBD2
len: 18
v_gene: TRBV7-2
CDR3nt: TGTGCCAGCAGCCTAAACCCCCTAGCGGGGGCCACACAGTACGAGCAGTACTTC
CDR3aa: CASSLNPLAGATQYEQYF

abundance: .
j_gene: TRBJ1-3
d_gene: .
len: 12
v_gene: TRBV12-3/TRBV12-4
CDR3nt: TGTGCCAGCAGTTTGGGCAGAAACACCATATATTTT
CDR3aa: CASSLGRNTIYF

abundance: .
j_gene: TRBJ1-6
d_gene: .
len: 14
v_gene: TRBV9
CDR3nt: TGTGCCAGCAGCGTCGGGCGGTATAATTCACCCCTCCACTTT
CDR3aa: CASSVGRYNSPLHF

abundance: .
j_gene: TRBJ2-1
d_gene: .
len: 17
v_gene: TRBV4-3
CDR3nt: TGCGCCAGCAGCCAAGATCCACCCCACGGGTCCTACAATGAGCAGTTCTTC
CDR3aa: CASSQDPPHGSYNEQFF

abundance: .
j_gene: TRBJ1-4
d_gene: .
len: 15
v_gene: TRBV28
CDR3nt: TGTGCCAGCAGGGATGGTGGCAGGGCTAATGAAAAACTGTTTTTT
CDR3aa: CASRDGGRANEKLFF

abundance: few
j_gene: TRBJ2-5
d_gene: TRBD2
len: 14
v_gene: TRBV7-2
CDR3nt: TGTGCCAGCAGCTTAGGCGGGGGAGGGGAGACCCAGTACTTC
CDR3aa: CASSLGGGGETQYF

abundance: .
j_gene: TRBJ1-2
d_gene: TRBD1
len: 12
v_gene: TRBV6-2/TRBV6-3
CDR3nt: TGTGCCAGCAGCCCTGACAGGGATGGCTACACCTTC
CDR3aa: CASSPDRDGYTF

abundance: .
j_gene: TRBJ2-5
d_gene: TRBD2
len: 16
v_gene: TRBV5-4
CDR3nt: TGTGCCAGCAGCGCCCCGACTAGCGGGGGGAGGGAGACCCAGTACTTC
CDR3aa: CASSAPTSGGRETQYF

abundance: few
j_gene: TRBJ1-5
d_gene: .
len: 12
v_gene: TRBV28
CDR3nt: TGTGCCAGCAGGGGGAGCAATCAGCCCCAGCATTTT
CDR3aa: CASRGSNQPQHF

abundance: .
j_gene: TRBJ2-1
d_gene: .
len: 16
v_gene: TRBV5-1
CDR3nt: TGCGCCAGCAGCTTGGGATCAGTATACTCCTACAATGAGCAGTTCTTC
CDR3aa: CASSLGSVYSYNEQFF

abundance: .
j_gene: TRBJ2-7
d_gene: TRBD2
len: 16
v_gene: TRBV6-6
CDR3nt: TGTGCCAGCAGAGGGACTAGCGGGGGCCTCTCCTACGAGCAGTACTTC
CDR3aa: CASRGTSGGLSYEQYF

abundance: .
j_gene: TRBJ1-1
d_gene: .
len: 13
v_gene: TRBV10-3
CDR3nt: TGTGCCATCAGTGACGGGGAAGGGACTGAAGCTTTCTTT
CDR3aa: CAISDGEGTEAFF

abundance: .
j_gene: TRBJ2-1
d_gene: .
len: 18
v_gene: TRBV11-2
CDR3nt: TGTGCCAGCAGCTTAGATCGGGTGAAAGGACTTACTTACAATGAGCAGTTCTTC
CDR3aa: CASSLDRVKGLTYNEQFF

abundance: few
j_gene: TRBJ1-5
d_gene: .
len: 15
v_gene: TRBV4-1
CDR3nt: TGCGCCAGCAGCCAAGGGCCCGCAGGGTGGCAGCCCCAGCATTTT
CDR3aa: CASSQGPAGWQPQHF

abundance: .
j_gene: TRBJ2-3
d_gene: TRBD2
len: 15
v_gene: TRBV18
CDR3nt: TGTGCCAGCTCAGAGAGCGGGGGGGCAAGAGATACGCAGTATTTT
CDR3aa: CASSESGGARDTQYF

abundance: .
j_gene: TRBJ1-2
d_gene: TRBD1
len: 15
v_gene: TRBV11-3
CDR3nt: TGTGCCAGCAGCTTAGGGGACAGGGACCACTATGGCTACACCTTC
CDR3aa: CASSLGDRDHYGYTF

abundance: once
j_gene: TRBJ1-1
d_gene: .
len: 15
v_gene: TRBV20-1
CDR3nt: TGCAGTGCTAGTTCGTCAGAAAAAGGAACAGTTGAAGCTTTCTTT
CDR3aa: CSASSSEKGTVEAFF

abundance: .
j_gene: TRBJ2-7
d_gene: TRBD2
len: 17
v_gene: TRBV28
CDR3nt: TGTGCCAGCAGTTACGAAATTTGGGCGGGAGGCTCCTACGAGCAGTACTTC
CDR3aa: CASSYEIWAGGSYEQYF

abundance: .
j_gene: TRBJ1-1
d_gene: .
len: 12
v_gene: TRBV12-3/TRBV12-4
CDR3nt: TGTGCCAGCTCTCTCCTGAACACTGAAGCTTTCTTT
CDR3aa: CASSLLNTEAFF

abundance: .
j_gene: TRBJ2-3
d_gene: TRBD2
len: 16
v_gene: TRBV7-2
CDR3nt: TGTGCCAGCAGCTTAGGACTAGCGGGGGGCACAGATACGCAGTATTTT
CDR3aa: CASSLGLAGGTDTQYF

abundance: .
j_gene: TRBJ2-5
d_gene: TRBD2
len: 14
v_gene: TRBV3-1/TRBV3-2
CDR3nt: TGTGCCAGCAGCCACCGACTAGCGGGAGAGACCCAGTACTTC
CDR3aa: CASSHRLAGETQYF

abundance: .
j_gene: TRBJ2-3
d_gene: .
len: 15
v_gene: TRBV5-4
CDR3nt: TGTGCCAGCAGCAGGAGTCCTACTAGGACAGATACGCAGTATTTT
CDR3aa: CASSRSPTRTDTQYF

abundance: .
j_gene: TRBJ1-5
d_gene: .
len: 17
v_gene: TRBV2
CDR3nt: TGTGCCAGCAGCCTAAATACTGGAATATATAGCAATCAGCCCCAGCATTTT
CDR3aa: CASSLNTGIYSNQPQHF

abundance: once
j_gene: TRBJ2-5
d_gene: .
len: 17
v_gene: TRBV5-5
CDR3nt: TGTGCCAGCAGCTTGGGGGGGGGCAGGGCCGAGAGAGAGACCCAGTACTTC
CDR3aa: CASSLGGGRAERETQYF

abundance: .
j_gene: TRBJ1-1
d_gene: .
len: 14
v_gene: TRBV11-2
CDR3nt: TGTGCCAGCAGCTTAGAACACCAGAACACTGAAGCTTTCTTT
CDR3aa: CASSLEHQNTEAFF

abundance: .
j_gene: TRBJ2-3
d_gene: TRBD2
len: 13
v_gene: TRBV24-1
CDR3nt: TGTGCCACCGCGTTCGGGGGGATAGATACGCAGTATTTT
CDR3aa: CATAFGGIDTQYF

abundance: few
j_gene: TRBJ1-6
d_gene: .
len: 14
v_gene: TRBV7-9
CDR3nt: TGTGCCAGCACCGTGCTAGGGGAGAATTCACCCCTCCACTTT
CDR3aa: CASTVLGENSPLHF

abundance: .
j_gene: TRBJ2-3
d_gene: .
len: 16
v_gene: TRBV21-1
CDR3nt: TGTGCCAGCAGCAAAAAAAGACTCCGCGGGACAGATACGCAGTATTTT
CDR3aa: CASSKKRLRGTDTQYF

abundance: few
j_gene: TRBJ1-4
d_gene: .
len: 13
v_gene: TRBV12-3/TRBV12-4
CDR3nt: TGTGCCAGCAGTCACTCCAGAGAAGAAAAACTGTTTTTT
CDR3aa: CASSHSREEKLFF

abundance: .
j_gene: TRBJ1-5
d_gene: .
len: 12
v_gene: TRBV23-1
CDR3nt: TGCGCCAGCCTGGCCAGGTCCCAGCCCCAGCATTTT
CDR3aa: CASLARSQPQHF

abundance: .
j_gene: TRBJ2-4
d_gene: TRBD1
len: 15
v_gene: TRBV18
CDR3nt: TGTGCCAGCTCACCCGAACTGGGGACAGGGAACATTCAGTACTTC
CDR3aa: CASSPELGTGNIQYF

abundance: .
j_gene: TRBJ2-7
d_gene: .
len: 13
v_gene: TRBV19
CDR3nt: TGTGCCAGTAGTGCGGGACTTACTTACGAGCAGTACTTC
CDR3aa: CASSAGLTYEQYF

abundance: .
j_gene: TRBJ2-7
d_gene: TRBD2
len: 18
v_gene: TRBV28
CDR3nt: TGTGCCAGCAGTTTATCTGACGCAGCGGGGGGGAGGCGAGACGAGCAGTACTTC
CDR3aa: CASSLSDAAGGRRDEQYF

abundance: .
j_gene: TRBJ1-6
d_gene: TRBD1
len: 17
v_gene: TRBV19
CDR3nt: TGTGCCAGTAGTATGGCCCCCCGGGCAGGGGGCGATTCACCCCTCCACTTT
CDR3aa: CASSMAPRAGGDSPLHF

abundance: .
j_gene: TRBJ1-2
d_gene: TRBD1
len: 13
v_gene: TRBV5-6
CDR3nt: TGTGCCAGCAGCTTGGTGCAGGGGGACGGCTACACCTTC
CDR3aa: CASSLVQGDGYTF

abundance: .
j_gene: TRBJ1-2
d_gene: TRBD1
len: 15
v_gene: TRBV4-3
CDR3nt: TGCGCCAGCAGCCAAGGGACAGGGGGCCAATACGGCTACACCTTC
CDR3aa: CASSQGTGGQYGYTF

abundance: .
j_gene: TRBJ2-3
d_gene: .
len: 19
v_gene: TRBV21-1
CDR3nt: TGTGCCAGCAGCGGGTCCCCCCCTTCCGGGACAGGGGTTAGGGATACGCAGTATTTT
CDR3aa: CASSGSPPSGTGVRDTQYF

abundance: .
j_gene: TRBJ1-5
d_gene: .
len: 14
v_gene: TRBV23-1
CDR3nt: TGCGCCAGCCGACAAGAGTATAGCAATCAGCCCCAGCATTTT
CDR3aa: CASRQEYSNQPQHF

abundance: once
j_gene: TRBJ1-1
d_gene: .
len: 16
v_gene: TRBV5-1
CDR3nt: TGCGCCAGCAGGGGAACCGCCGGGGCCATGAACACTGAAGCTTTCTTT
CDR3aa: CASRGTAGAMNTEAFF

abundance: few
j_gene: TRBJ1-1
d_gene: .
len: 14
v_gene: TRBV5-4
CDR3nt: TGTGCCAGCAGCTTGGGGCTGGAGAGCACTGAAGCTTTCTTT
CDR3aa: CASSLGLESTEAFF

abundance: once
j_gene: TRBJ1-4
d_gene: .
len: 16
v_gene: TRBV2
CDR3nt: TGTGCCAGCAGTGAAGCGCTAGGACGGGGGAATGAAAAACTGTTTTTT
CDR3aa: CASSEALGRGNEKLFF

abundance: .
j_gene: TRBJ2-7
d_gene: TRBD1
len: 17
v_gene: TRBV13
CDR3nt: TGTGCCAGCAGCTTAGGGTTACCGGCAGGGGGCTCCTACGAGCAGTACTTC
CDR3aa: CASSLGLPAGGSYEQYF

abundance: .
j_gene: TRBJ2-5
d_gene: .
len: 14
v_gene: TRBV6-5
CDR3nt: TGTGCCAGCAGCCGTCGGGACTCTCGGGAGACCCAGTACTTC
CDR3aa: CASSRRDSRETQYF

abundance: .
j_gene: TRBJ1-2
d_gene: TRBD1
len: 16
v_gene: TRBV19
CDR3nt: TGTGCCAGTAGTCTAAAGGGGGCAGGGGGCAGTTATGGCTACACCTTC
CDR3aa: CASSLKGAGGSYGYTF

abundance: .
j_gene: TRBJ2-7
d_gene: TRBD1
len: 14
v_gene: TRBV28
CDR3nt: TGTGCCAGCAGATTTACCACAGGGGGGTACGAGCAGTACTTC
CDR3aa: CASRFTTGGYEQYF